This paragraph covers one T cell receptor beta chain sequence. Its cognate antigen is unknown. Per germline, CDR1 SEHNR and CDR2 FQNEAQ (reference sequence). V was clipped by 2 bases and J by 15 bases; unmatched bases: 22. The CDR3 consists of 17 residues. This sample was taken from a study of T cells in Graves' hyperthyroidism and ophthalmopathy. Amplified regions were TCR beta CDR3 sequences from RNA transcripts. The study used the HTBI primer set for a first-round RT-PCR of the TCR CDR3. TCRdb passed the multiplex PCR reads through MiXCR, listing each CDR3 protein once. The data hold 340,000 or so distinct CDR3 sequences, with roughly 15% observed a single time. Study-wide results and limits: For ophthalmopathy, model prediction preceded onset by a median about 6 months.

Patients aged 18 to 65 had newly diagnosed hyperthyroidism lasting under 2 months. This sequence was found in a man aged 30 to 39 with Graves' hyperthyroidism. The sequenced sample consisted of blood. The chain carries TRBV7-9 and TRBJ2-1; 7 nucleotides line up with TRBD1. CDR3 sequence reads: CASSLPIDRDSYSGRFF. The DNA for the CDR3 is TGTGCCAGCAGCTTACCGATAGACCGGGACAGCTATTCGGGGCGGTTCTTC.